One sample yielded the 31 T cell receptor beta chains listed below, sequenced in a study of Ad26.COV2.S vaccination and SARS-CoV-2 variants. The treatment was: around 19 received Ad26.COV2.S at low or high dose, single or two shots; roughly 5 received placebo; per-sample allocation not given. Sampling happened 63 days after the first vaccine or placebo injection. The data were produced by immunoSEQ multiplex PCR, yet TCRdb's version contains in-frame clones alone and is incomplete. This sample yields some 340,000 clones, of which around four fifths are seen a single time; around 2.2% belongs to the top ten. The material sequenced was peripheral blood, taken in a trial of Ad26.COV2.S vaccine versus placebo. These receptors were collected from a person aged 18-60 years who received the Ad26.COV2.S COVID-19 vaccine or a placebo.

The CDR3 sequence is CASSSRLEQGYEQYF. Here the CDR3 DNA reads TGTGCCAGCAGCTCCCGATTAGAGCAGGGTTACGAGCAGTACTTC. The genes are TRBV11-3 and TRBJ2-7; D possibly corresponds to TRBD1 (5 bases). V lost 4 bases to trimming and J lost 4 bases, with 17 bases between them. The CDR3 has 15 residues. Per germline, CDR1 SGHNT and CDR2 YENEEA.

There are a few counts of this clone. The CDR3 nucleotides read TGTGCCAGCAGCGGACCGAGCGGGAGCTCCTACAATGAGCAGTTCTTC. Protein product: CASSGPSGSSYNEQFF. The rearrangement uses TRBV4-2 and TRBJ2-1; 8 bases match TRBD2. In germline, CDR1 is LGHNA, CDR2 YNFKEQ. Germline trimming cut 5 bases from V and 0 bases from J; bases unmatched to any gene: 6. CDR3 size: 16 residues.

The genes are TRBV19 and TRBJ1-4, with TRBD1 matching over 9 bases. The CDR3 runs to 15 residues. Germline trimming cut 5 bases from V and 7 bases from J; bases unmatched to any gene: 8. CDR1 and CDR2 (germline): LNHDA, SQIVND (reference sequence). The DNA for the CDR3 is TGTGCCAGTAGTGGGCCGGGACAGGGCCGTGAAAAACTGTTTTTT. Encoded protein: CASSGPGQGREKLFF.

Here the CDR3 reads CASQAGVTEAFF. CDR3 DNA sequence: TGTGCCAGTCAAGCCGGGGTCACTGAAGCTTTCTTT. The gene calls are TRBV3-1 (or the pseudogene TRBV3-2) and TRBJ1-1, with D hard to call. Germline V gene sequence: CDR1 LGHDT, CDR2 YNNKEL (reference sequence). The V gene lost 9 bases and the J gene lost 4 bases, with 12 bases spanning the gap. The CDR3 is 12 amino acids.

The CDR3 sequence: CASSPTGSYEQYF. CDR3 DNA sequence: TGTGCCAGCAGCCCGACAGGATCCTACGAGCAGTACTTC. The chain is built from TRBV7-3 and TRBJ2-7; tentative D call: TRBD1 (6 bases). V lost 5 bases, J lost 1 base, and 9 bases lay in between. Germline V lookup: CDR1 SGHTA, CDR2 FQGTGA. The CDR3 covers 13 residues.

This rearrangement joins TRBV5-5 to TRBJ1-2; 7 bases agree with TRBD1. The germline gives CDR1 SGHKS, CDR2 YYEKEE (reference sequence). The CDR3 is made up of 12 amino acids. Germline trimming cut 4 bases from V and 7 bases from J; bases unmatched to any gene: 4. For the CDR3, the DNA is TGTGCCAGCAGCCCAGACAGGGCTGGCTACACCTTC. Translation gives CASSPDRAGYTF.

The DNA of the CDR3 is TGTGCCAGCAGCCCCGGGCGAGCTAACTATGGCTACACCTTC. As protein: CASSPGRANYGYTF. This chain joins TRBV11-2 and TRBJ1-2; D is unclear. With 5 bases removed from V and 0 bases from J, the gap between germline ends came to 10 bases. From germline, CDR1 is SGHAT and CDR2 FQNNGV. This CDR3 comprises 14 residues.

The rearrangement links TRBV5-3 to TRBJ1-5; no clear D. TRBV5-3 is flagged as an ORF with uncertain function. The V end was cut by 0 bases, the J end by 0 bases, with 13 bases between. The CDR3 sequence is 17 residues long. CDR3 sequence: CARSLDWASYSNQPQHF. The CDR3 DNA is TGTGCCAGAAGCTTGGACTGGGCCTCCTATAGCAATCAGCCCCAGCATTTT.

The V and J genes are TRBV18 and TRBJ1-1; TRBD1 aligns across 10 bases. After removal of 4 bases from V and 7 bases from J, the junction contained 3 bases not matched to a gene. The V gene's germline CDR1 is KGHSH and CDR2 LQKENI. The CDR3 is 13 amino acids. The CDR3, as DNA: TGTGCCAGCTCACGGGACAGGGGAGATGAAGCTTTCTTT. Translated, it gives CASSRDRGDEAFF. The full variable domain, its missing parts supplied by reference TRBV18 and TRBJ1-1, is NAGVMQNPRHLVRRRGQEARLRCSPMKGHSHVYWYRQLPEEGLKFMVYLQKENIIDESGMPKERFSAEFPKEGPSILRIQQVVRGDSAAYFCASSRDRGDEAFFGQGTRLTVV.

This chain uses TRBV29-1 with TRBJ2-7; weak D call: TRBD1 (6 bases). The germline gives CDR1 SQVTM, CDR2 ANQGSEA. V lost 6 bases and J 3 bases, leaving 12 bases between the germline ends. The CDR3 contains 12 residues. DNA for the CDR3: TGCAGCGTGGTACAGGGTCGCTACGAGCAGTACTTC. Encoded protein: CSVVQGRYEQYF.

This clone turned up a few times. The rearrangement links TRBV6-2 or TRBV6-3 to TRBJ1-2, with D possibly TRBD1 on 5 matching bases. Trimming took 6 bases from V and 5 from J, leaving 13 bases between them. The CDR3 is 13 amino acids. The V gene's germline CDR1 is MNHEY and CDR2 SVGEGT. The CDR3 nucleotides read TGTGCCAGCAGCCGGGACCTAATATATGGCTACACCTTC. Encoded protein: CASSRDLIYGYTF.

This clone was counted a few times. The chain recombines TRBV5-1 with TRBJ2-1; 7 bases are a match to TRBD2. Germline V gene lookup returns CDR1 SGHRS and CDR2 YFSETQ. The length of the CDR3 is 16 residues. V was pared by 0 bases and J by 1 base, with 4 bases of the junction left unmatched. CDR3 loop: CASSLGSGASYNEQFF. CDR3 DNA: TGCGCCAGCAGCTTGGGAAGCGGGGCATCCTACAATGAGCAGTTCTTC.

The V call is TRBV5-1, the J call TRBJ1-5; D unresolved. The CDR3 runs 15 residues. The V end lost 0 bases, the J end lost 5 bases, and 12 bases lay between the germline ends. Per the germline V gene, CDR1 is SGHRS and CDR2 is YFSETQ. This chain's CDR3 is CASSLGPGPDQPQHF. The CDR3 nucleotides are TGCGCCAGCAGCTTGGGTCCGGGTCCCGATCAGCCCCAGCATTTT.

The J gene is TRBJ1-1, the V gene TRBV14; no firm D call. The germline V gene encodes CDR1 SGHDN and CDR2 FVKESK. The CDR3 loop spans 13 amino acids. Trimming stripped 4 bases from V and 1 base from J, with 7 bases between. The CDR3 nucleotides are TGTGCCAGCAGCCTAGGGAGGAACACTGAAGCTTTCTTT. Translation: CASSLGRNTEAFF.

The rearrangement uses TRBV5-4 and TRBJ2-3; tentative D call: TRBD2 (7 bases). Germline CDR1 and CDR2: SGHNT and YYREEE (reference sequence). CDR3 length: 14 amino acids. V dropped 5 bases and J dropped 7 bases, with 17 bases sitting between them. CDR3 DNA: TGTGCCAGCAGTCCTGGGGGGGCGGTGAATACGCAGTATTTT. Its protein product is CASSPGGAVNTQYF.

This clone was counted only a few times. V gene TRBV20-1 combines with J gene TRBJ1-1; possibly TRBD1 for D (6 bases). V lost 3 bases and J lost 4, with 15 bases in between. CDR1 and CDR2 (germline): DFQATT, SNEGSKA (reference sequence). The CDR3 is 14 amino acids. In nucleotides, the CDR3 is TGCAGTGCTAGTTTACCCCGAGGGGGCACTGAAGCTTTCTTT. It yields the protein CSASLPRGGTEAFF.

J is TRBJ1-1 and V is TRBV7-3; tentative D call: TRBD1 (6 bases). This CDR3 is 16 amino acids long. V lost 6 bases to trimming and J lost 6 bases, with 23 bases between them. The V gene's germline CDR1 is SGHTA and CDR2 FQGTGA. For the CDR3, the DNA is TGTGCCAGCAGTCGCTGGGCAGGGGAAAGATCATCTGAAGCTTTCTTT. Translation gives CASSRWAGERSSEAFF.

The rearrangement uses TRBV18 and TRBJ1-2; D may be TRBD1 (6 bases). The V end lost 3 bases, the J end lost 5 bases, and 16 bases lay between the germline ends. The CDR3 sequence is 15 residues long. The germline V gene has CDR1 KGHSH and CDR2 LQKENI. CDR3 protein: CASSPSDRKVYGYTF. For the CDR3, the DNA is TGTGCCAGCTCACCGAGCGACAGGAAAGTTTATGGCTACACCTTC.

V usage is TRBV5-4 and J usage is TRBJ1-2, with D possibly matching TRBD1 (5 bases). Germline assignment: CDR1 SGHNT and CDR2 YYREEE (reference sequence). V lost 0 bases and J 8 bases, leaving 14 bases between the germline ends. This CDR3 region has 14 residues. CDR3 DNA sequence: TGTGCCAGCAGCTTGGTCGGGGCCTCCAGGGGCTACACCTTC. It codes for CASSLVGASRGYTF.

A single count supports this clone. The genes are TRBV4-1 and TRBJ2-3; 15 bases line up with TRBD2. The germline V gene has CDR1 MGHRA and CDR2 YSYEKL. Germline trimming cut 3 bases from V and 0 bases from J; bases unmatched to any gene: 7. This CDR3 spans 19 amino acids. CDR3 region: CASSHLGTSGGTSTDTQYF. The CDR3 DNA sequence: TGCGCCAGCAGCCACTTGGGGACTAGCGGGGGGACTAGCACAGATACGCAGTATTTT.

This clone was found once. This chain uses TRBV4-2 with TRBJ1-1; D may be TRBD1 (6 bases). The CDR3 spans 16 residues. CDR1 and CDR2 (germline): LGHNA, YNFKEQ. V dropped 0 bases and J dropped 4 bases, with 15 bases sitting between them. CDR3 bases: TGTGCCAGCAGCCAAGAACCCGGCAGGGGCTCCACTGAAGCTTTCTTT. Its translation is CASSQEPGRGSTEAFF.

The chain combines TRBV6-6 with TRBJ1-1; TRBD1 aligns across 7 bases. J lost 10 bases, V lost 0 bases, and 8 bases had no gene match. From germline, CDR1 is MNHNY and CDR2 SVGAGI (reference sequence). The CDR3 contains 14 residues. The CDR3 region has the DNA TGTGCCAGCAGTTACTCAGGGACAGCCTCTGTAGCTTTCTTT. Translation gives CASSYSGTASVAFF.

The chain is built from TRBV3-1 (or the pseudogene TRBV3-2) and TRBJ1-1; TRBD1 might be the D (5 bases). Looked up from germline, CDR1 is LGHDT and CDR2 is YNNKEL (reference sequence). Between the trimmed V and J ends, which lost 1 base and 5 bases, there was a span of 8 bases. The CDR3 consists of 13 residues. CDR3: CASSQGWTTEAFF. The CDR3 nucleotides read TGTGCCAGCAGCCAAGGCTGGACAACTGAAGCTTTCTTT.

This sequence joins TRBV7-2 and TRBJ1-1, with 9 bases lining up with TRBD1. V lost 11 bases and J lost 3; bases outside the gene matches: 10. The CDR3 contains 14 residues. Germline V gene lookup returns CDR1 SGHTA and CDR2 FQGNSA. CDR3 bases: TGTGCCGCAGCGGGAACAGGGGGCTACACTGAAGCTTTCTTT. It encodes CAAAGTGGYTEAFF.

The DNA for the CDR3 is TGTGCCAGCAGTTTTGCGGGGGTAGAAGGCTATGGCTACACCTTC. Amino acids: CASSFAGVEGYGYTF. The chain has TRBV28 and TRBJ1-2, with a tentative D call TRBD1 (5 bases). Trimming took off 3 bases at V and 4 bases at J, with 15 bases between the two ends. CDR3 size: 15 residues. Germline V gene data show CDR1 as MDHEN and CDR2 as SYDVKM.

The J gene is TRBJ2-5, the V gene TRBV27, with D possibly being TRBD2 (6 bases). Looked up from germline, CDR1 is MNHEY and CDR2 is SMNVEV (reference sequence). The CDR3 is 13 residues long. Deletions cut 3 bases from V and 3 bases from J, with 8 bases between. The CDR3 sequence: CASSLGLKETQYF. CDR3 bases: TGTGCCAGCAGTTTGGGACTCAAAGAGACCCAGTACTTC.

This chain connects TRBV7-6 to TRBJ1-1, with no clear D. The CDR3 loop spans 15 amino acids. V gave up 3 bases and J gave up 7 bases, with 18 bases separating them. Germline CDR1 reads SGHVS; CDR2 reads FNYEAQ. The CDR3 DNA sequence: TGTGCCAGCAGCTTCCTCGGAGCCAGCTCCCGTGAAGCTTTCTTT. Translating gives CASSFLGASSREAFF.

This clone appeared a few times. CDR3 loop: CASSHSEVKTQYF. CDR3 coding DNA: TGTGCCAGCAGTCATAGCGAGGTTAAGACCCAGTACTTC. The genes are TRBV12-3 or TRBV12-4 and TRBJ2-5; TRBD2 is a possible D gene (5 bases). V dropped 5 bases and J dropped 6 bases, with 13 bases sitting between them. This CDR3 region has 13 residues.

The rearrangement links TRBV28 to TRBJ1-5; a possible D gene is TRBD1 (5 bases). The CDR3 covers 14 residues. Trimming pared 6 bases from V and 5 bases from J, leaving 14 bases between. CDR1 and CDR2 from the germline V gene are MDHEN and SYDVKM. The CDR3 DNA reads as TGTGCCAGCAGGGGGGGGGAGGCGCATCAGCCCCAGCATTTT. Protein: CASRGGEAHQPQHF.

The chain combines TRBV15 with TRBJ1-1; no definite D call. This CDR3 comprises 14 residues. Germline V lookup: CDR1 LNHNV, CDR2 YYDKDF (reference sequence). V lost 0 bases and J 0 bases, leaving 5 bases between the germline ends. The CDR3 DNA reads TGTGCCACCAGCAGAGATCGGCTGAACACTGAAGCTTTCTTT. Translated: CATSRDRLNTEAFF. Complete variable domain (other parts from reference TRBV15 and TRBJ1-1): DAMVIQNPRYQVTQFGKPVTLSCSQTLNHNVMYWYQQKSSQAPKLLFHYYDKDFNNEADTPDNFQSRRPNTSFCFLDIRSPGLGDTAMYLCATSRDRLNTEAFFGQGTRLTVV.

This chain joins TRBV4-1 and TRBJ1-2, with 9 bases fitting TRBD1. With V trimmed by 0 bases and J by 8 bases, 10 bases remained unmatched. Germline V gives CDR1 MGHRA, CDR2 YSYEKL. The CDR3 is 16 residues long. Written as DNA, the CDR3 is TGCGCCAGCAGCCAAGACTTAATAGGGACAGGGAAAGGCTACACCTTC. Protein sequence: CASSQDLIGTGKGYTF.